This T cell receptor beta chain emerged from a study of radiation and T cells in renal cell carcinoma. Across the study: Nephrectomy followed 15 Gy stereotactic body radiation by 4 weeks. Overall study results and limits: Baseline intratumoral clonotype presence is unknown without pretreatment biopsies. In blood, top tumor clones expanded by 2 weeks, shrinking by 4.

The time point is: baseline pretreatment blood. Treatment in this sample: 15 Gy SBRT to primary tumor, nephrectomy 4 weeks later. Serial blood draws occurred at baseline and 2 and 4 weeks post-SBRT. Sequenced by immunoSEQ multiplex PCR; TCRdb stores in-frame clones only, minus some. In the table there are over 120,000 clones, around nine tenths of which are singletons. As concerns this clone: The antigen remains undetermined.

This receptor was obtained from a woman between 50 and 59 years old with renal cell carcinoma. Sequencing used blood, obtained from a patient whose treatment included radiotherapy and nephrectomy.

CDR3 in amino acids: CASSSRVKNTEAFF. The CDR3 DNA sequence: TGTGCCAGCAGTTCCAGGGTTAAAAACACTGAAGCTTTCTTT. The V gene is TRBV7-9, the J gene TRBJ1-1; weak D call: TRBD1 (5 bases). The CDR3 runs to 14 residues. Germline CDR1 and CDR2: SEHNR and FQNEAQ (reference sequence). Trimming pared 6 bases from V and 2 bases from J, leaving 13 bases between.